This T cell receptor (beta chain) was captured in a study of blood T cell repertoires in COVID-19. Here immunoSEQ multiplex PCR was the method, and the copy in TCRdb shows in-frame clones only, minus some. Here the sample spans more than 50,000 clones, approximately 91% being singletons. V trimming: 6 bases; J trimming: 2 bases; junction bases outside the gene matches: 9. The CDR3 has 16 residues. Germline V gene lookup returns CDR1 SGHTA and CDR2 FQGNSA. The sequence was collected from a human donor in a cohort sampled during active COVID-19. The chain uses TRBV7-2 and TRBJ2-2, with 7 bases that match TRBD2. The sample consisted of peripheral blood. The DNA of the CDR3 is TGTGCCAGCAGTCTATTACCGGGGGGTAACACCGGGGAGCTGTTTTTT. Residues: CASSLLPGGNTGELFF. The full variable domain, in which reference TRBV7-2 and TRBJ2-2 provide the parts outside the CDR3, is GAGVSQSPSNKVTEKGKDVELRCDPISGHTALYWYRQSLGQGLEFLIYFQGNSAPDKSGLPSDRFSAERTGGSVSTLTIQRTQQEDSAVYLCASSLLPGGNTGELFFGEGSRLTVL.